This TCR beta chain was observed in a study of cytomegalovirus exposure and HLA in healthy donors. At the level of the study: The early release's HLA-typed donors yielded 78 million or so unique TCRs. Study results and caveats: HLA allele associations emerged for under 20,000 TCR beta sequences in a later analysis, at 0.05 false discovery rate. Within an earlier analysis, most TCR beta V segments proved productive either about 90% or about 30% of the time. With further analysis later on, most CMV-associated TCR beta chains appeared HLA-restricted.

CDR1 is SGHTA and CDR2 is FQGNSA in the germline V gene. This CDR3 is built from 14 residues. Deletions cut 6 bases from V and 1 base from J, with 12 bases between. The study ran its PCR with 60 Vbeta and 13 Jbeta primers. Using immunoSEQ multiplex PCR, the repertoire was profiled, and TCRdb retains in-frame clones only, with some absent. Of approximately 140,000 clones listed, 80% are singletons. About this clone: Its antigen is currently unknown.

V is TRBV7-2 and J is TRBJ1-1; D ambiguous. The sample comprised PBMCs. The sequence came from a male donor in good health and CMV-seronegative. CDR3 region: CASSPSRPNTEAFF. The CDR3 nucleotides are TGTGCCAGCAGTCCTAGCCGACCGAACACTGAAGCTTTCTTT.